This T cell receptor (beta chain) was identified in a study of OX40 agonist ivuxolimab in advanced cancers. V lost 6 bases and J 10 bases, leaving 17 bases between the germline ends. The CDR3 sequence is 14 residues long. Germline CDR1 SGHRS, CDR2 YFSETQ. Assay used: immunoSEQ multiplex PCR; TCRdb lists only in-frame clones, some missing. The sample contains some 80,000 clones, about 90% of which appear only once. The chain couples TRBV5-1 to TRBJ1-6, with D perhaps matching TRBD1 (6 bases). This TCR derives from an adult with an advanced solid tumor such as melanoma, head and neck, liver or kidney cancer. Sequenced material: CD4+ or CD8+ T cells sorted from blood, taken in a trial of the OX40 agonist ivuxolimab. Here the CDR3 reads CASTGGLEGSPLHF. CDR3 nucleotides: TGCGCCAGCACCGGGGGCCTCGAGGGGTCACCCCTCCACTTT.